This TCR beta chain was identified during a study of shared T cell receptors in the human thymus. This CDR3 is built from 16 residues. Germline CDR1 is KGHSH and CDR2 is LQKENI. V dropped 4 bases and J dropped 7 bases, with 20 bases sitting between them. The data were produced by immunoSEQ multiplex PCR, yet TCRdb's version contains in-frame clones alone and is incomplete. The sample holds hundreds of thousands of clones, approximately 90% seen once. The data also belong to a second study, concerning human thymus T cells. That report notes: Thymus was obtained from resections taken during corrective heart surgery. Repertoires sampled from thymus and blood appeared biased in V and J gene usage. What related research reported was that thymic repertoires overlapped highly among unrelated individuals.

Sequencing was carried out using thymocytes. This sequence joins TRBV18 and TRBJ1-5; D might be TRBD1 (5 bases). This receptor was identified in a boy under two years old with a congenital heart defect. CDR3 in amino acids: CASSLSTGPTQQPQHF. CDR3 sequence (DNA): TGTGCCAGCTCACTATCAACAGGTCCGACGCAACAGCCCCAGCATTTT.